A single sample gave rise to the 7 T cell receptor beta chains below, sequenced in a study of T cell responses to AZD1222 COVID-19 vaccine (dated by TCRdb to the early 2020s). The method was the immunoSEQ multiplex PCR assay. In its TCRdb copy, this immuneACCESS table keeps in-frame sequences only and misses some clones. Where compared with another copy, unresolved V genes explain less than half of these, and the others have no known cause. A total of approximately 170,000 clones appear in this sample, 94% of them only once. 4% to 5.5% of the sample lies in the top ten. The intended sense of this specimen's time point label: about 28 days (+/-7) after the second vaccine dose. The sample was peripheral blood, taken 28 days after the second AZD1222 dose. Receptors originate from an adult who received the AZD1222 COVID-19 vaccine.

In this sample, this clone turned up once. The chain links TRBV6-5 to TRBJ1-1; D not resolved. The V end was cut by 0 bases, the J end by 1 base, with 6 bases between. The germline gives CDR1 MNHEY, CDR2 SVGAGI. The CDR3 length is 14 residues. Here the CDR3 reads CASSYSTANTEAFF. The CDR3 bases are TGTGCCAGCAGTTACTCAACAGCGAACACTGAAGCTTTCTTT.

Written as DNA, the CDR3 is TGCGCCAGCAGCTTAGGACAGGATAATCAGCCCCAGCATTTT. Translating it yields CASSLGQDNQPQHF. This chain connects TRBV5-1 to TRBJ1-5; 7 bases are shared with TRBD1. The germline V gene has CDR1 SGHRS and CDR2 YFSETQ. CDR3 size: 14 residues. With V trimmed by 2 bases and J by 4 bases, 3 bases remained unmatched.

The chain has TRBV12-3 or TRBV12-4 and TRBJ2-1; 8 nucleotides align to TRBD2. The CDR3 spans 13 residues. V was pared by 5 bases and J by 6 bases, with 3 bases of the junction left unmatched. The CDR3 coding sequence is TGTGCCAGCAGTGTCGGGACTAGCAATGAGCAGTTCTTC. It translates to CASSVGTSNEQFF.

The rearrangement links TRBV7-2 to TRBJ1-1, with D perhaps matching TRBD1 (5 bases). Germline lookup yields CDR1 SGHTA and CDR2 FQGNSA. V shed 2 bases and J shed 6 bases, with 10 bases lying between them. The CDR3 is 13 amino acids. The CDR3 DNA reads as TGTGCCAGCAGCTTATTCCAGGGTTCTGAAGCTTTCTTT. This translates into CASSLFQGSEAFF.

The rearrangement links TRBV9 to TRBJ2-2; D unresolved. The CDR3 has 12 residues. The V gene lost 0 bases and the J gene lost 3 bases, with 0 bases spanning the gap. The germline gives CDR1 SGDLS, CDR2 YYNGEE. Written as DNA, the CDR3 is TGTGCCAGCAGCGTAGACACCGGGGAGCTGTTTTTT. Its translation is CASSVDTGELFF.

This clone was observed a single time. In nucleotides, the CDR3 is TGCGCCAGCAGCGTCGACAGGGGGGACTATGGCTACACCTTC. Its translation: CASSVDRGDYGYTF. The genes are TRBV5-1 and TRBJ1-2; 9 bases fit TRBD1. Trimming cost V 4 bases and J 3 bases; bases outside gene matches: 4. This CDR3 contains 14 residues. CDR1 SGHRS and CDR2 YFSETQ come from the germline V gene.

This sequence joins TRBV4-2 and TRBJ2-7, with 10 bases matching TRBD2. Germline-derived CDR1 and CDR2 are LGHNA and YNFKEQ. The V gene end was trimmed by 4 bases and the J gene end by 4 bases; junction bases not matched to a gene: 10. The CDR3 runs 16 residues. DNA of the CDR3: TGTGCCAGCAGCCTCTCTCTAGCGGGAGCGGGGTACGAGCAGTACTTC. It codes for CASSLSLAGAGYEQYF.